This T cell receptor beta chain emerged from a study of T cell repertoires in cytomegalovirus infection (dated by TCRdb to between 2018 and 2020). For the wider study: Donor HLA type was relevant to the analysis, because carriage of CMV infection together with the matching HLA type was indicated by public TCR beta signatures. The research as a whole found: In the ex vivo response, HLA-C-restricted CMV-specific TCR beta clonotypes were dominant, and in two of eight donors the single most frequent clonotype came from this HLA-C-restricted group. In both this cohort and an independent cohort of more than 350 donors, the cumulative frequency of public TCR beta family members distinguished carriers of CMV infection plus the relevant HLA type.

This clonotype was counted many times. Its antigen target is currently unknown. Per-nucleotide qualities are absent, and no much larger clonotype sits a single base away. Sequenced on an Illumina HiSeq 1500. TCRdb reworked the public reads: Q25 trimming with fastp, MiXCR clone assembly, productive beta chains retained. Here each entry gathers all rows of one CDR3 protein and keeps the most common genes and DNA. The sample profile shows some 300,000 distinct CDR3 sequences; roughly a tenth of them were found once. Around 2.6% of the sample is taken by the ten largest. Unmatched junction bases come to 7, with V trimmed by 2 bases and J by 4 bases. The germline V gene supplies CDR1 SGHTA and CDR2 FQGNSA. From its cysteine to its phenylalanine, the CDR3 spans 15 amino acids. The CDR3 DNA has 45 bases and is translated from base 1.

The chain links TRBV7-2 with TRBJ1-2, and 7 junction bases match TRBD1. This TCR came from a human donor in good health (CMV status not recorded). Some clones in this sample may be carry-over from other donors' samples. Sequencing was done on a sample of PBMCs. The nucleotide sequence is given as TGTGCCAGCAGCTTAATCGCAGGGGGGAGCTATGGCTACACCTTC. Translated, it gives CASSLIAGGSYGYTF.